Listed below are T cell receptor beta chains from one sample, sequenced in a study of graft-versus-host responses after intestinal transplantation. Some clones are missing from TCRdb's copy, which holds only in-frame ones; the method was immunoSEQ multiplex PCR. The sample has tens of thousands of clones, 44% seen once. Specimen: alloreactive CD8+ T cells from a mixed lymphocyte reaction culture, collected before transplantation. These receptors were obtained from a human patient who was an organ donor for intestinal transplantation. CDR3s include the opening cysteine and the closing phenylalanine or tryptophan. Each record gives: D gene, J gene, clone size, V gene, CDR3 DNA, CDR3 protein. A D gene is named only where the DNA matches it firmly. Clone size is given for some rows only: seen once, a few or many times, or a class if the clone is expanded.

D gene: NA; J gene: TRBJ2-7; clone size: few; V gene: TRBV6-5; CDR3 DNA: TGTGCCAGCAGTTACTCATGGTCGTACGAGCAGTACTTC; CDR3 protein: CASSYSWSYEQYF
D gene: NA; J gene: TRBJ2-1; clone size: few; V gene: TRBV4-1; CDR3 DNA: TGCGCCAGCAGCCAAGTGGGTACCAATGAGCAGTTCTTC; CDR3 protein: CASSQVGTNEQFF
D gene: NA; J gene: TRBJ2-7; clone size: few; V gene: TRBV6-1; CDR3 DNA: TGTGCCAGCAGTGAAGGGCCGACCTACGAGCAGTACTTC; CDR3 protein: CASSEGPTYEQYF
D gene: TRBD1; J gene: TRBJ1-1; clone size: NA; V gene: TRBV4-3; CDR3 DNA: TGCGCCAGCAGCCATACCGGGACAGGGGCTGAAGCTTTCTTT; CDR3 protein: CASSHTGTGAEAFF
D gene: NA; J gene: TRBJ2-3; clone size: few; V gene: TRBV4-3; CDR3 DNA: TGCGCCAGCAGCCAAGATGAAGGATGGCCAAGCACAGATACGCAGTATTTT; CDR3 protein: CASSQDEGWPSTDTQYF
D gene: TRBD2; J gene: TRBJ2-1; clone size: NA; V gene: TRBV2; CDR3 DNA: TGTGCCAGCCTAGCGGGAGCGAGGGGTGAGCAGTTCTTC; CDR3 protein: CASLAGARGEQFF
D gene: NA; J gene: TRBJ2-1; clone size: NA; V gene: TRBV6-6; CDR3 DNA: TGTGCCAGCACCAGGGGGGCTAGCTCCTACAATGAGCAGTTCTTC; CDR3 protein: CASTRGASSYNEQFF
D gene: NA; J gene: TRBJ1-1; clone size: medium-sized; V gene: TRBV28; CDR3 DNA: TGTGCCAGCAGTTTGGGGGGGAACACTGAAGCTTTCTTT; CDR3 protein: CASSLGGNTEAFF
D gene: NA; J gene: TRBJ1-1; clone size: NA; V gene: TRBV2; CDR3 DNA: TGTGCCAGCAGTGACCACACCCCAGTCTATATCCCCGAAGCTTTCTTT; CDR3 protein: CASSDHTPVYIPEAFF
D gene: TRBD1; J gene: TRBJ2-3; clone size: NA; V gene: TRBV27; CDR3 DNA: TGTGCCAGCAGTTCCCAGGGGGTAGATACGCAGTATTTT; CDR3 protein: CASSSQGVDTQYF
D gene: TRBD1; J gene: TRBJ1-1; clone size: NA; V gene: TRBV5-1; CDR3 DNA: TGCGCCAGCAGCTTGGGGACAGGTATAGTTATCACTGAAGCTTTCTTT; CDR3 protein: CASSLGTGIVITEAFF
D gene: NA; J gene: TRBJ1-4; clone size: NA; V gene: TRBV15; CDR3 DNA: TGTGCCACCAGCCGTACAGAAAGTCAAGGGGGTCAGAAACTGTTTTTT; CDR3 protein: CATSRTESQGGQKLFF
D gene: NA; J gene: TRBJ2-1; clone size: NA; V gene: TRBV9; CDR3 DNA: TGTGCCAGCAGCCCCTGGTTAGTAGGGACACTCTACAATGAGCAGTTCTTC; CDR3 protein: CASSPWLVGTLYNEQFF
D gene: TRBD2; J gene: TRBJ2-7; clone size: few; V gene: TRBV27; CDR3 DNA: TGTGCCAGCAGTTTATCCGGGGCTAGCGGCTACGAGCAGTACTTC; CDR3 protein: CASSLSGASGYEQYF
D gene: NA; J gene: TRBJ2-5; clone size: NA; V gene: TRBV19; CDR3 DNA: TGTGCCAGTAGTATAGGAACAGGTCTGGAGACCCAGTACTTC; CDR3 protein: CASSIGTGLETQYF
D gene: NA; J gene: TRBJ1-1; clone size: NA; V gene: TRBV4-1; CDR3 DNA: TGCGCCAGCAGCCAAGGATTATCTGGGCCGGCTGAAGCTTTCTTT; CDR3 protein: CASSQGLSGPAEAFF
D gene: TRBD2; J gene: TRBJ2-7; clone size: NA; V gene: TRBV4-1; CDR3 DNA: TGCGCCAGCAGCCGAGCCTTTGGGACTAGCTTTTGTCGGGGCTACGAGCAGTACTTC; CDR3 protein: CASSRAFGTSFCRGYEQYF